These T cell receptor beta chains were read from a single sample in a study of control samples from healthy donors and cancer patients. The table came from immunoSEQ multiplex PCR; TCRdb's copy has only in-frame clones and leaves some out. The profile shows roughly 170,000 clones, approximately 95% of them singletons. Sample: blood. The receptors come from a young man in good health. CDR3s include the opening cysteine and the closing phenylalanine or tryptophan. Each record gives: V gene, J gene, clone size, D gene, CDR3 protein, CDR3 DNA. The D gene is left open where the match is weak. Rows may omit the clone size; those that give it use once, few, many or a size class.

TRBV5-6	TRBJ1-1	.	TRBD1	CASSLTGQGNTEAFF	TGTGCCAGCAGCCTCACCGGACAGGGGAACACTGAAGCTTTCTTT
TRBV2	TRBJ2-4	.	TRBD1	CASWDSLAKNIQYF	TGTGCCAGCTGGGACAGCCTAGCCAAAAACATTCAGTACTTC
TRBV9	TRBJ2-3	.	TRBD2	CASSASAGGARDTQYF	TGTGCCAGCAGCGCCTCAGCGGGGGGGGCTCGGGATACGCAGTATTTT
TRBV5-1	TRBJ2-3	.	TRBD2	CASSWIAGQSTDTQYF	TGCGCCAGCAGCTGGATAGCGGGACAAAGCACAGATACGCAGTATTTT
TRBV2	TRBJ2-7	.	TRBD1	CASSEATTGWNSYEQYF	TGTGCCAGCAGTGAAGCGACGACAGGGTGGAACTCCTACGAGCAGTACTTC
TRBV6-1	TRBJ1-5	.	.	CASSDGKQPQHF	TGTGCCAGCAGTGATGGTAAGCAGCCCCAGCATTTT
TRBV7-3	TRBJ1-6	.	.	CASSLSGESPLHF	TGTGCCAGCAGCTTAAGTGGGGAGTCACCCCTCCACTTT
TRBV6-6	TRBJ1-1	.	.	CASGGDRNTEAFF	TGTGCCAGCGGGGGGGACCGGAACACTGAAGCTTTCTTT
TRBV7-9	TRBJ2-1	once	TRBD2	CASSFRLAGVNEQFF	TGTGCCAGCAGCTTTCGACTAGCGGGGGTAAATGAGCAGTTCTTC
TRBV5-6	TRBJ1-2	few	.	CASTGKGRGMGYTF	TGTGCCAGCACCGGGAAGGGGAGGGGCATGGGCTACACCTTC
TRBV28	TRBJ1-3	.	.	CASSPRDSWRNTIYF	TGTGCCAGCAGTCCCCGGGACTCCTGGCGAAACACCATATATTTT
TRBV6-1	TRBJ2-4	.	.	CASSGGRTTGKNIQYF	TGTGCCAGCAGTGGGGGCAGGACCACAGGCAAAAACATTCAGTACTTC
TRBV19	TRBJ1-1	.	.	CASTTGRMTEAFF	TGTGCCAGTACGACGGGACGGATGACTGAAGCTTTCTTT
TRBV7-9	TRBJ1-5	.	.	CASSLSSLQPQHF	TGTGCCAGCAGCTTATCGTCCTTACAGCCCCAGCATTTT
TRBV14	TRBJ2-5	.	.	CASSQEEETQYF	TGTGCCAGCAGCCAAGAAGAGGAGACCCAGTACTTC
TRBV5-6	TRBJ2-5	.	.	CASSYEETQYF	TGTGCCAGCAGCTATGAAGAGACCCAGTACTTC
TRBV6-1	TRBJ2-4	.	TRBD2	CASSERLAGVRYF	TGTGCCAGCAGTGAAAGACTAGCGGGGGTCCGGTACTTC
TRBV24-1	TRBJ2-1	.	TRBD2	CATQRMGLAGGFSYNEQFF	TGTGCCACCCAGAGGATGGGACTAGCGGGGGGGTTTTCCTACAATGAGCAGTTCTTC
TRBV18	TRBJ1-1	few	TRBD1	CASSPQTGAEAFF	TGTGCCAGCTCACCACAAACAGGGGCCGAAGCTTTCTTT
TRBV5-4	TRBJ2-2	.	.	CASSGVAGELFF	TGTGCCAGCAGCGGGGTCGCTGGGGAGCTGTTTTTT
TRBV19	TRBJ1-2	.	TRBD1	CASSARQGSVWLGYTF	TGTGCCAGTAGTGCCCGACAGGGTAGCGTATGGCTCGGCTACACCTTC
TRBV29-1	TRBJ1-1	.	.	CSSRTNTEAFF	TGCAGCAGCAGGACGAACACTGAAGCTTTCTTT
TRBV6-1	TRBJ1-2	.	.	CASSEIRDNYGYTF	TGTGCCAGCAGTGAAATAAGGGATAACTATGGCTACACCTTC
TRBV5-1	TRBJ1-1	.	.	CASSSWDDTEAFF	TGCGCCAGCAGCTCGTGGGACGACACTGAAGCTTTCTTT
TRBV14	TRBJ1-6	.	.	CASSPSLRANSPLHF	TGTGCCAGCAGCCCCTCCTTACGGGCTAATTCACCCCTCCACTTT
TRBV29-1	TRBJ2-1	.	TRBD1	CSAGQEKYNEQFF	TGCAGCGCGGGACAGGAGAAATACAATGAGCAGTTCTTC
TRBV4-1	TRBJ1-5	.	.	CASSQDEGGGNQPQHF	TGCGCCAGCAGCCAAGATGAAGGGGGGGGCAATCAGCCCCAGCATTTT
TRBV7-8	TRBJ1-3	.	.	CASSSQGGGNTIYF	TGTGCCAGCAGCTCCCAGGGAGGTGGAAACACCATATATTTT
TRBV7-9	TRBJ1-2	.	.	CASSFKVGGGYTF	TGTGCCAGCAGCTTCAAAGTCGGGGGCGGCTACACCTTC
TRBV27	TRBJ1-5	once	TRBD1	CASSPGTAYSNQPQHF	TGTGCCAGCAGTCCGGGGACAGCTTATAGCAATCAGCCCCAGCATTTT
TRBV30	TRBJ2-1	few	.	CAWSVQGTEQFF	TGTGCCTGGAGTGTACAAGGGACTGAGCAGTTCTTC
TRBV14	TRBJ1-1	.	.	CASSQDFAGVGTEAFF	TGTGCCAGCAGCCAAGATTTTGCCGGGGTGGGCACTGAAGCTTTCTTT
TRBV27	TRBJ2-3	.	.	CASSLRQVYTDTQYF	TGTGCCAGCAGTTTACGACAGGTTTACACAGATACGCAGTATTTT
TRBV25-1	TRBJ2-4	.	TRBD1	CASSDDRGFQNIQYF	TGTGCCAGCAGTGATGACAGGGGGTTCCAAAACATTCAGTACTTC
TRBV2	TRBJ1-2	once	TRBD1	CASSELGQAGGYTF	TGTGCCAGCAGTGAGTTGGGACAGGCTGGGGGCTACACCTTC
TRBV19	TRBJ2-2	.	.	CASSDSSNTGELFF	TGTGCCAGTTCGGACAGCAGCAACACCGGGGAGCTGTTTTTT
TRBV3-1/TRBV3-2	TRBJ1-1	once	.	CASSQVAGTEAFF	TGTGCCAGCAGCCAAGTAGCAGGGACTGAAGCTTTCTTT
TRBV19	TRBJ1-1	.	TRBD1	CASTSTRGTGGMNTEAFF	TGTGCCAGTACCTCCACACGGGGAACAGGGGGCATGAACACTGAAGCTTTCTTT
TRBV29-1	TRBJ1-1	.	.	CSVEDPQGFVF	TGCAGCGTTGAAGATCCGCAGGGGTTCGTGTTT
TRBV6-6	TRBJ1-2	.	.	CASSYGRSYGYTF	TGTGCCAGCAGTTACGGGCGGAGCTATGGCTACACCTTC
TRBV6-5	TRBJ1-2	.	.	CASSSGFYGYTF	TGTGCCAGCAGCTCAGGGTTCTATGGCTACACCTTC
TRBV14	TRBJ2-3	.	.	CASSPGISTDTQYF	TGTGCCAGCAGTCCCGGGATAAGCACAGATACGCAGTATTTT
TRBV6-5	TRBJ1-1	.	.	CASSYSRIAEAFF	TGTGCCAGCAGTTACTCCAGGATAGCGGAAGCTTTCTTT
TRBV3-1/TRBV3-2	TRBJ2-2	once	TRBD2	CASSLTGGSNTGELFF	TGTGCCAGCAGCCTGACGGGAGGATCGAACACCGGGGAGCTGTTTTTT
TRBV15	TRBJ1-1	.	.	CATSSRMNTEAFF	TGTGCCACCAGCAGCAGAATGAACACTGAAGCTTTCTTT
TRBV4-2	TRBJ2-2	.	.	CASSQAGTANTGELFF	TGTGCCAGCAGCCAAGCAGGGACGGCGAACACCGGGGAGCTGTTTTTT
TRBV6-5	TRBJ2-3	.	.	CASRVIAADTQYF	TGTGCCAGCAGGGTAATAGCGGCAGATACGCAGTATTTT
TRBV9	TRBJ1-1	.	.	CASSVGMDKPEAFF	TGTGCCAGCAGCGTAGGGATGGATAAACCTGAAGCTTTCTTT
TRBV13	TRBJ2-1	.	.	CASSPVLGGPQFF	TGTGCCAGCAGCCCCGTCCTGGGGGGCCCTCAGTTCTTC
TRBV29-1	TRBJ1-2	.	TRBD1	CSVDALGQGGGGYTF	TGCAGCGTTGACGCCCTTGGACAGGGGGGAGGTGGCTACACCTTC
TRBV13	TRBJ1-4	.	TRBD1	CASSLGQGNNEKLFF	TGTGCCAGCAGCTTAGGACAGGGGAATAATGAAAAACTGTTTTTT
TRBV2	TRBJ2-5	.	TRBD2	CASSTGLAGARSPTQYF	TGTGCCAGCAGCACGGGACTAGCGGGGGCCCGGAGTCCGACCCAGTACTTC
TRBV10-3	TRBJ2-7	.	TRBD1	CAISSGTGAPYEQYF	TGTGCCATCAGCTCCGGGACAGGGGCCCCCTACGAGCAGTACTTC
TRBV5-4	TRBJ2-3	.	TRBD2	CASSLGLAGGFADTQYF	TGTGCCAGCAGCTTAGGACTAGCGGGGGGGTTTGCAGATACGCAGTATTTT